This T cell receptor (beta chain) was sequenced in a study of blood T cell repertoires in COVID-19. Turning to the study itself: PBMCs, B-cell-depleted T cells, or T cells were the source of the cDNA or gDNA that made up the material.

The participants were between roughly 18 and 89 years old and came from some 23 US areas. Authors' analysis steps: It was from reference gene primer amplification that nucleated cell counts were estimated. The assay was immunoSEQ multiplex PCR, and TCRdb's table has in-frame clones only and misses some. V and J calls and clone size come straight from that table; D and trimming were deduced from the DNA. The table records 200,000 to 300,000 clones, about 87% of them present only once. Germline loops: CDR1 ENHRY, CDR2 SYGVKD. This CDR3 contains 16 residues. The V and J ends lost 0 bases and 5 bases, in that order; junction bases with no gene match: 8.

This chain uses TRBV10-3 with TRBJ1-1, with TRBD1 identical over 8 bases. The receptor comes from a woman between 40 and 50 years old with acute COVID-19. Sequences were obtained from PBMCs or T cells enriched from blood (not recorded which). CDR3 residues: CAISESRTGPGTEAFF. DNA for the CDR3: TGTGCCATCAGTGAGTCCCGGACAGGGCCGGGGACTGAAGCTTTCTTT.